This TCR beta chain was sequenced in a study of Ad26.COV2.S vaccination and SARS-CoV-2 variants. Study-level findings and limits: Vaccine recipients surpassed placebo recipients in spike-specific TCR breadth.

Treatment denoted: about 20 received Ad26.COV2.S at low or high dose, single or two shots; roughly five received placebo; per-sample allocation not given. Samples analyzed were those drawn on day 63 after the first vaccine or placebo injection. This clone was recorded only once. Its antigen is not known. TCRdb's copy holds only in-frame clones and misses some; the assay was immunoSEQ multiplex PCR. Counted here are some 350,000 clones, 90% occurring once; the ten biggest clones make up around 5.5%. CDR1 is MNHEY and CDR2 is SMNVEV in the germline V gene (reference sequence). The CDR3 runs to 14 residues. V was pared by 4 bases and J by 3 bases, with 7 bases between.

The clonotype comes from a person between 18 and 59 years old who received the Ad26.COV2.S COVID-19 vaccine or a placebo. The chain carries TRBV27 and TRBJ1-6; D is possibly TRBD1 (5 bases). Sequences were derived from peripheral blood, sampled in a trial of Ad26.COV2.S vaccine versus placebo. CDR3 coding DNA: TGTGCCAGCAGTTCTACAGGCTATAATTCACCCCTCCACTTT. Its protein is CASSSTGYNSPLHF.